Detailed here is one T cell receptor beta chain. These data come from a study of blood T cell repertoires in COVID-19. About the study: The samples span acute and convalescent COVID-19 from the United States, Italy and Spain.

This CDR3 is 14 amino acids long. From germline, CDR1 is SGHNT and CDR2 YYREEE (reference sequence). Trimming took off 0 bases at V and 3 bases at J, with 9 bases between the two ends. The repertoire was sequenced with immunoSEQ multiplex PCR; TCRdb's copy has only in-frame clones and lacks some. This table holds about 160,000 clones, roughly 90% found once. The chain joins TRBV5-4 to TRBJ2-5; TRBD1 is a possible D gene (6 bases). The sequenced material came from peripheral blood. The source is a man in his fifties or sixties with active or convalescent COVID-19. The CDR3 sequence is CASSLVSGEETQYF. CDR3 in DNA: TGTGCCAGCAGCTTGGTATCAGGGGAAGAGACCCAGTACTTC. Supplemented by reference TRBV5-4 and TRBJ2-5, the full variable domain reads ETGVTQSPTHLIKTRGQQVTLRCSSQSGHNTVSWYQQALGQGPQFIFQYYREEENGRGNFPPRFSGLQFPNYSSELNVNALELDDSALYLCASSLVSGEETQYFGPGTRLLVL.